The present TCR beta chain was sequenced within a study of T cells after yellow fever vaccination. Germline V gene sequence: CDR1 SEHNR, CDR2 FQNEAQ (reference sequence). V was pared by 8 bases and J by 2 bases, with 8 bases between. The CDR3 totals 12 residues. Each CDR3 protein gets one entry after TCRdb re-called the 5' RACE reads with MiXCR. The profile shows roughly 500,000 distinct CDR3 sequences, about 19% of them singletons. The starting material was PBMCs, obtained 15 days after the yellow fever booster vaccination. The sequence came from a man younger than 40 who received the YFV17D yellow fever vaccine. The V call is TRBV7-9, the J call TRBJ2-3; D unclear. The CDR3 sequence is CASGMITDTQYF. The CDR3 bases are TGTGCCAGCGGCATGATCACAGATACGCAGTATTTT.